The present T cell receptor beta chain was sequenced within a study of cytomegalovirus exposure and HLA in healthy donors. A multiplex PCR was run with 60 Vbeta primers and 13 Jbeta primers. Clones were read by immunoSEQ multiplex PCR, and TCRdb kept only the in-frame ones, dropping some. In the table there are 200,000 to 250,000 clones, about 78% of which are singletons. Points on this clone: What it binds is unknown.

The CDR3 has 13 amino acids. Germline V gives CDR1 MNHEY, CDR2 SMNVEV (reference sequence). The V gene end was trimmed by 4 bases and the J gene end by 3 bases; junction bases not matched to a gene: 0. General study findings and limits: In all likelihood, a cluster of highly shared sequence variants was a sequencing artifact. Of the V segments, some could not be distinguished, including TRBV6-2 and TRBV6-3, and were excluded.

The chain employs TRBV27 and TRBJ1-1; TRBD1 matches at 9 bases. The sequence came from a male donor in good health and CMV-seronegative. The sequenced sample was PBMCs. CDR3: CASSWTGDTEAFF. The CDR3, as DNA: TGTGCCAGCAGTTGGACAGGGGACACTGAAGCTTTCTTT.